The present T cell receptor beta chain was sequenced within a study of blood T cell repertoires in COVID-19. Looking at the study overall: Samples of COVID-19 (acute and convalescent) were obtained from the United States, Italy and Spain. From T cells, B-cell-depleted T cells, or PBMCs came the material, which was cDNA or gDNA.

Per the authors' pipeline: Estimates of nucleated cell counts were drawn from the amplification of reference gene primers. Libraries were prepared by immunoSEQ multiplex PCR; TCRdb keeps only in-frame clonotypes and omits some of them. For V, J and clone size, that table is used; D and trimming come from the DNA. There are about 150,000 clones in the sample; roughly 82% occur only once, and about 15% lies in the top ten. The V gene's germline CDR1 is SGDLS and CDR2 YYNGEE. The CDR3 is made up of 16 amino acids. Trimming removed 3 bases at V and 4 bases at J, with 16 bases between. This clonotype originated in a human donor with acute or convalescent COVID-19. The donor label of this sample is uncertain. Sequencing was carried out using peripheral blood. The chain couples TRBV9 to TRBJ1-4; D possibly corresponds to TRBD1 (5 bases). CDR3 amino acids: CASSADQGTGNEKLFF. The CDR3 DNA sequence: TGTGCCAGCAGCGCGGACCAGGGAACGGGTAATGAAAAACTGTTTTTT.